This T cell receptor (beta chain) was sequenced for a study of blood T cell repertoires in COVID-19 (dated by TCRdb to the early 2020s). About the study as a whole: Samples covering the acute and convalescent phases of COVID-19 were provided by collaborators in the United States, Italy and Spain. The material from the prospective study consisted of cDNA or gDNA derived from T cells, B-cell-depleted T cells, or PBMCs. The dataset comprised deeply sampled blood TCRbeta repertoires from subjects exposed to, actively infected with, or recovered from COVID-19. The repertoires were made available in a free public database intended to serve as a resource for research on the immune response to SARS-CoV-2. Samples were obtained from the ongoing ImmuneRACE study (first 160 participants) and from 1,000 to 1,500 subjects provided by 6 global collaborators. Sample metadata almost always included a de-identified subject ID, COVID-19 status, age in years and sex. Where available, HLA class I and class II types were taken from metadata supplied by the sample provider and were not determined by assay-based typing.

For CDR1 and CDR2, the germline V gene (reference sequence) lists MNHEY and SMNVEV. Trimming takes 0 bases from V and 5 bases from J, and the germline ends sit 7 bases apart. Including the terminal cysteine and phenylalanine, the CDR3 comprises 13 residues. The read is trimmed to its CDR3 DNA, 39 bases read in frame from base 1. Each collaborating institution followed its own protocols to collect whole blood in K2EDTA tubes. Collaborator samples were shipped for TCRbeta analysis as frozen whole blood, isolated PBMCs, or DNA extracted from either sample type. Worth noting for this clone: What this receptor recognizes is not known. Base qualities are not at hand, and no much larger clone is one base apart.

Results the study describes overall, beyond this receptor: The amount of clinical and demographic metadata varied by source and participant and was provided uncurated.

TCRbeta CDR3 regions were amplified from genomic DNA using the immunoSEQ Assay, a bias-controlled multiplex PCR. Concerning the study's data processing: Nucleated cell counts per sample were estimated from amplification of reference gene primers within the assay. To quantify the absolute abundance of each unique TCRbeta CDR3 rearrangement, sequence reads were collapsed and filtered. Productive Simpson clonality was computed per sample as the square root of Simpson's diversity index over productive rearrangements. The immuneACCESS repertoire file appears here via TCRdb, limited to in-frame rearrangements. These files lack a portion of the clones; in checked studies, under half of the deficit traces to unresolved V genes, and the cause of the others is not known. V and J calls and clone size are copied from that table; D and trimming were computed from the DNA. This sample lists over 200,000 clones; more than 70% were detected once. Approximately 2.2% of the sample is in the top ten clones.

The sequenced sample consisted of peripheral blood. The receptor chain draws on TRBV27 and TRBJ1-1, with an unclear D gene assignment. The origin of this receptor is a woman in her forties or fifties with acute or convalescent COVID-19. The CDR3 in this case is CASSLSRLTEAFF. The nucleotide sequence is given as TGTGCCAGCAGTTTATCGAGGTTAACTGAAGCTTTCTTT.